This T cell receptor beta chain was found in a study of CD8 T cells in ankylosing spondylitis. The CDR3 has 13 residues. V shed 0 bases and J shed 8 bases, with 10 bases lying between them. Germline CDR1 and CDR2: MNHEY and SMNVEV (reference sequence). MiXCR, applied by TCRdb to the 5' RACE reads, yields one record per CDR3 protein. Of about 260,000 distinct CDR3 sequences listed, 20% are singletons. This clonotype occurred a few times. The source of this sequence is a male donor with ankylosing spondylitis or in good health (not recorded which). The sample consisted of blood, either unsorted or a sorted T cell fraction (not recorded which). The chain recombines TRBV27 with TRBJ1-2; tentatively, D is TRBD1 (5 bases). CDR3 bases: TGTGCCAGCAGTTTATCGGGGGGTGCAGGCTACACCTTC. Translated: CASSLSGGAGYTF.